This T cell receptor beta chain derives from a study of beta chain features in type 1 diabetes. Every participating donor gave one draw, a heparinised blood sample averaging about 116 mL. Concerning this clone: The antigen is not known.

Since all of the isolated RNA was reverse transcribed, expressed TCRB transcripts were what got sequenced. Profiled with immunoSEQ multiplex PCR; TCRdb holds only in-frame clones, not every one. The sample lists hundreds of thousands of clones, less than 20% seen once, with about 0.097% in the top ten. Regarding the study as a whole: Among patients, naive, central memory and Treg TCRB repertoires appeared more similar than among healthy donors.

Specimen: naive CD4+ T cells from blood. The receptor comes from a young man in good health.

CDR3 sequence: CASSAGPAAGELFF. The CDR3 DNA follows: TGTGCCAGCAGCGCGGGACCGGCCGCCGGGGAGCTGTTTTTT. The chain has TRBV9 and TRBJ2-2; D assignment may be TRBD1 or TRBD2 (5 bases each). The length of the CDR3 is 14 residues. Germline V gene data show CDR1 as SGDLS and CDR2 as YYNGEE. Trimming pared 3 bases from V and 6 bases from J, leaving 12 bases between.